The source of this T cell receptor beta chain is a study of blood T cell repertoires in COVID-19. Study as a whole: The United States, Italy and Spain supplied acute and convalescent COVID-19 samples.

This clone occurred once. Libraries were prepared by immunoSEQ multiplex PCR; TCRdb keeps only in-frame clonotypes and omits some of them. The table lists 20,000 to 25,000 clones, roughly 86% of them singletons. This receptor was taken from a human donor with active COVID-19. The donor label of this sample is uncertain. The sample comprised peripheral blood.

The DNA of the CDR3 is TGTGCCAGCAGCCAATCAGGGGGCTACGGCTACACCTTC. Translation: CASSQSGGYGYTF. This rearrangement joins TRBV3-1 (or the pseudogene TRBV3-2) to TRBJ1-2; 8 bases are shared with TRBD1. The ends lost 2 bases at V and 8 bases at J; junction bases unmatched: 4. CDR3 length: 13 amino acids. Germline CDR1 is LGHDT and CDR2 is YNNKEL (reference sequence).